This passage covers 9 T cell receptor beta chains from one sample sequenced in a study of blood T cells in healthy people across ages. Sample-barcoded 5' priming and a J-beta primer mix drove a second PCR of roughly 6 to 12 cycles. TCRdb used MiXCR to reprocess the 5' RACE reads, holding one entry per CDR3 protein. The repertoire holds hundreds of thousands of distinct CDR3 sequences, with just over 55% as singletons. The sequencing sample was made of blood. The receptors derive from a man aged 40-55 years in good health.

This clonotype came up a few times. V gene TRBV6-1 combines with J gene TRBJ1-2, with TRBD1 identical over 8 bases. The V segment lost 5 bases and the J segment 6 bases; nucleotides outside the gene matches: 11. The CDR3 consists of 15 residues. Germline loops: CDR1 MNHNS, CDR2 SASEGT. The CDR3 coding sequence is TGTGCCAGCAGTCCAGGGGGCGCGGGTTTAGATGGCTACACCTTC. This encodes CASSPGGAGLDGYTF.

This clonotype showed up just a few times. The CDR3 sequence: CASSQGDRGNNYGYTF. DNA of the CDR3: TGTGCCAGCAGCCAAGGCGACAGGGGTAATAACTATGGCTACACCTTC. The chain employs TRBV4-2 and TRBJ1-2; 8 bases line up with TRBD1. Trimming cost V 1 base and J 1 base; bases outside gene matches: 5. Germline-derived CDR1 and CDR2 are LGHNA and YNFKEQ. This CDR3 has 16 residues.

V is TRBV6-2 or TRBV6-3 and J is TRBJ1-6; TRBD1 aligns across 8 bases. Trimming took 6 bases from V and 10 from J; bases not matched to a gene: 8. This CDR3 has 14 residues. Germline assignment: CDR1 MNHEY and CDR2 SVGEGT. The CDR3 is CASRQGQGRSPLHF. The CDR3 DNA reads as TGTGCCAGCAGACAAGGACAGGGACGGTCACCCCTCCACTTT.

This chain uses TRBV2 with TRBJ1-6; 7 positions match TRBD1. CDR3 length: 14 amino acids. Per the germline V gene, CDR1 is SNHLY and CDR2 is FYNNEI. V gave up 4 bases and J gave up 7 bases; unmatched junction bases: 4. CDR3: CASSGGQLNSPLHF. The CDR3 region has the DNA TGTGCCAGCAGTGGGGGACAGCTCAATTCACCCCTCCACTTT.

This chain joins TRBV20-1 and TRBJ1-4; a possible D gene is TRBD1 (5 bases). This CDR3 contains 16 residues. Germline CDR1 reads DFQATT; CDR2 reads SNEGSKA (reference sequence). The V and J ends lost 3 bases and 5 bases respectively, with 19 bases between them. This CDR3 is CSARGDSKLQNEKLFF. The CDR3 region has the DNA TGCAGTGCTAGGGGAGACAGTAAATTACAGAATGAAAAACTGTTTTTT.

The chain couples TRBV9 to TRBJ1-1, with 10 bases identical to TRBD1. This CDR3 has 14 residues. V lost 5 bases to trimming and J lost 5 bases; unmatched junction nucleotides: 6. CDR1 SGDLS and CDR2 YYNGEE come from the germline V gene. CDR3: CASSMGDRGTEAFF. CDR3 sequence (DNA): TGTGCCAGCAGTATGGGGGACAGGGGTACTGAAGCTTTCTTT. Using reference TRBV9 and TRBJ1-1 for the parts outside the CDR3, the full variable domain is DSGVTQTPKHLITATGQRVTLRCSPRSGDLSVYWYQQSLDQGLQFLIQYYNGEERAKGNILERFSAQQFPDLHSELNLSSLELGDSALYFCASSMGDRGTEAFFGQGTRLTVV.

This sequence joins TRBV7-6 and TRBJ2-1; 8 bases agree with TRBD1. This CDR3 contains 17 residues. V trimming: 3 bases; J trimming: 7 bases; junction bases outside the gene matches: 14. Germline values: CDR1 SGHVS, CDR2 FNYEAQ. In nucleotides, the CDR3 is TGTGCCAGCAGCTTTTTCCCCGACAGGGGTATCGAGAATGAGCAGTTCTTC. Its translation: CASSFFPDRGIENEQFF.

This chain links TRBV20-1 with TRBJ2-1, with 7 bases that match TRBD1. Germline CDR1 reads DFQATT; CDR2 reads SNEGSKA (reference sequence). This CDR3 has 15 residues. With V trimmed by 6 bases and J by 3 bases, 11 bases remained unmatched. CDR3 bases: TGCAGTGCCAAGGTGGCAGGGGGATACTACAATGAGCAGTTCTTC. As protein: CSAKVAGGYYNEQFF.

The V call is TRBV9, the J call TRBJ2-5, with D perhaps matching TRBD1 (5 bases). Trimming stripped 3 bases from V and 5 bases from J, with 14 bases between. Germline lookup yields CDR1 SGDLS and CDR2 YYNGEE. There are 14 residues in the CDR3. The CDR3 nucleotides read TGTGCCAGCAGCGATGTCCAGGGATGGGAGACCCAGTACTTC. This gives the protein CASSDVQGWETQYF.